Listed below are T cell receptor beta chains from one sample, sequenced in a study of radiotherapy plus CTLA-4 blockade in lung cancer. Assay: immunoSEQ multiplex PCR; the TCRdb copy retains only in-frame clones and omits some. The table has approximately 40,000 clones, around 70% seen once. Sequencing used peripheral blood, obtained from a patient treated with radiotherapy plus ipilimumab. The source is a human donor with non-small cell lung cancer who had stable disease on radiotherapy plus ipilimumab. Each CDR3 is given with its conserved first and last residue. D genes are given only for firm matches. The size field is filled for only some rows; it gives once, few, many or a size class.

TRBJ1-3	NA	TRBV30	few	CAWGGVTGNTIYF	TGTGCCTGGGGCGGTGTTACTGGAAACACCATATATTTT
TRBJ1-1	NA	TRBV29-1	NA	CSVEYKFNTEAFF	TGCAGCGTTGAATACAAATTTAACACTGAAGCTTTCTTT
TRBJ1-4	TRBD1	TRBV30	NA	CAWSVTGPLTTNEKLFF	TGTGCCTGGAGTGTGACAGGGCCACTCACAACTAATGAAAAACTGTTTTTT
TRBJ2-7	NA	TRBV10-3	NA	CAISEGRQANGDEQYF	TGTGCCATCAGTGAAGGGCGACAGGCCAACGGGGACGAGCAGTACTTC
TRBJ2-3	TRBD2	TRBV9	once	CASSVLSSGASTDTQYF	TGTGCCAGCAGCGTCCTCTCTAGCGGGGCAAGCACAGATACGCAGTATTTT
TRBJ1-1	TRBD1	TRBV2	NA	CASSDDRDRNPEAFF	TGTGCCAGCAGTGACGACCGGGACAGGAACCCTGAAGCTTTCTTT
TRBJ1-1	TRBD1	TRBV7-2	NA	CASSPLGQYEAFF	TGTGCCAGCAGCCCTTTGGGACAGTATGAAGCTTTCTTT
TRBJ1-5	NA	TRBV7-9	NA	CASSAGTTRNQPQHF	TGTGCCAGCAGCGCAGGGACAACCCGCAATCAGCCCCAGCATTTT
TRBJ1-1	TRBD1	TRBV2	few	CASSVQGARNTEAFF	TGTGCCAGCAGTGTTCAGGGGGCAAGGAACACTGAAGCTTTCTTT
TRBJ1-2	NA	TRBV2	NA	CASSEAASTGGYTF	TGTGCCAGCAGTGAAGCGGCGTCTACAGGGGGCTACACCTTC
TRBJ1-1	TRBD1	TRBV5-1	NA	CASSQGTGGGTEAFF	TGCGCCAGCAGCCAGGGAACAGGGGGAGGAACTGAAGCTTTCTTT
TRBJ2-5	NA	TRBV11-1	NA	CASSLARETQYF	TGTGCCAGCAGCTTAGCGCGGGAGACCCAGTACTTC
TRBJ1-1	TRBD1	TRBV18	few	CASSPNRGETEAFF	TGTGCCAGCTCCCCCAACAGGGGTGAGACTGAAGCTTTCTTT
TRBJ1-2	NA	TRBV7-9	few	CASSLSNYGYTF	TGTGCCAGCAGCTTGAGCAACTATGGCTACACCTTC
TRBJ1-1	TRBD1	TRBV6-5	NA	CASSYSRQGRTEAFF	TGTGCCAGCAGTTACTCAAGACAGGGGCGGACTGAAGCTTTCTTT
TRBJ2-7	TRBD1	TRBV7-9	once	CASSITGTAYEQYF	TGTGCCAGCAGCATAACCGGGACAGCCTACGAGCAGTACTTC
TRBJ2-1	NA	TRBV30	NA	CAWSLGDYNEQFF	TGTGCCTGGTCCCTTGGAGACTACAATGAGCAGTTCTTC
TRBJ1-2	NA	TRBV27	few	CASSLNGAYYGYTF	TGTGCCAGCAGTTTGAACGGAGCGTACTATGGCTACACCTTC
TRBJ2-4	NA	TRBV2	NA	CASTGTSRNIQYF	TGTGCCAGCACCGGGACAAGCAGGAACATTCAGTACTTC
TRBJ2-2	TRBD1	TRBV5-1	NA	CASSLEQGSTGELFF	TGCGCCAGCAGCTTGGAACAGGGGTCCACCGGGGAGCTGTTTTTT
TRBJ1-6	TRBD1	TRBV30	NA	CAWKPTTGKVNSPLHF	TGTGCCTGGAAACCCACGACAGGGAAAGTAAATTCACCCCTCCACTTT
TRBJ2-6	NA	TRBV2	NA	CASNRDSGANVLTF	TGTGCCAGCAATCGAGACTCTGGGGCCAACGTCCTGACTTTC
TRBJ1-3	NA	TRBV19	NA	CASSISQALSSGNTIYF	TGTGCCAGTAGTATATCTCAGGCCCTATCCTCTGGAAACACCATATATTTT
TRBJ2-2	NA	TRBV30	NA	CAWSVRGLNAGELFF	TGCGCCTGGAGTGTCCGGGGATTGAACGCCGGGGAGCTGTTTTTT
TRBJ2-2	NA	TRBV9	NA	CASSVALTDTHGLGTGELFF	TGTGCCAGCAGCGTAGCCCTGACAGACACCCACGGGTTGGGCACCGGGGAGCTGTTTTTT
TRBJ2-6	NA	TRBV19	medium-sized	CASSTQGPGANVLTF	TGTGCCAGTAGTACACAGGGACCTGGGGCCAACGTCCTGACTTTC
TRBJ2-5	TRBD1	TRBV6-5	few	CASSTTGAKTQYF	TGTGCCAGCAGTACGACAGGGGCAAAGACCCAGTACTTC
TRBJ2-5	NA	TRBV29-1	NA	CSVRSQETQYF	TGCAGCGTTCGGAGCCAAGAGACCCAGTACTTC
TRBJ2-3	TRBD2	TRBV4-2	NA	CASSQAGLAGGPGDTQYF	TGTGCCAGCAGCCAAGCGGGACTAGCGGGGGGGCCTGGAGATACGCAGTATTTT
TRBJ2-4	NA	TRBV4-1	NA	CASSPFWGERNIQYF	TGCGCCAGCAGCCCTTTTTGGGGGGAGAGAAACATTCAGTACTTC
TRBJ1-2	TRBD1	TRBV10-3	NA	CAIRPDRERGYTF	TGTGCCATCAGACCTGACAGGGAGCGTGGCTACACCTTC
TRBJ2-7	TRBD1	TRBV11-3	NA	CASSLMGQGYEQYF	TGTGCCAGCAGCTTAATGGGACAGGGCTACGAGCAGTACTTC
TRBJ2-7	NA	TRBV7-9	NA	CASSPPLSRGSSYEQYF	TGTGCCAGCAGCCCCCCGCTATCGAGGGGGAGCTCCTACGAGCAGTACTTC
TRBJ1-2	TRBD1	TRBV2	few	CASSAQRQGASYGYTF	TGTGCCAGCAGTGCCCAACGACAGGGGGCAAGCTATGGCTACACCTTC
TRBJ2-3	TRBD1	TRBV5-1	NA	CASSTGTGGWPDTQYF	TGCGCCAGCAGTACAGGGACAGGGGGTTGGCCAGATACGCAGTATTTT
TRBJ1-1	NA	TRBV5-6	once	CASNPLGGGSEAFF	TGTGCCAGCAACCCGCTGGGGGGGGGATCTGAAGCTTTCTTT
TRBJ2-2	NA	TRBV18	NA	CASSPNPNTGELFF	TGTGCCAGCTCACCCAATCCGAACACCGGGGAGCTGTTTTTT
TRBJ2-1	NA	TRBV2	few	CASGLNADNEQFF	TGTGCCAGCGGGTTGAATGCGGACAATGAGCAGTTCTTC
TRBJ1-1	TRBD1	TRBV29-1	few	CSASGGQNTEAFF	TGCAGCGCTTCAGGGGGCCAGAACACTGAAGCTTTCTTT
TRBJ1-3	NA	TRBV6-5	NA	CASSRGRRGNTIYF	TGTGCCAGCAGCCGCGGACGGAGGGGAAACACCATATATTTT
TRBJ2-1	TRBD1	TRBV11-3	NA	CASSPDRGGKNEQFF	TGTGCCAGCAGCCCAGACAGGGGCGGTAAGAATGAGCAGTTCTTC
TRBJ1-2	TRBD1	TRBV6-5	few	CASRYDRVEGYTF	TGTGCCAGCAGATACGACAGGGTTGAAGGCTACACCTTC
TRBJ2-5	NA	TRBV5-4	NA	CASSFPNQETQYF	TGTGCCAGCAGCTTCCCTAACCAAGAGACCCAGTACTTC